The next 5 T cell receptor beta chains were all read from a single sample in a study of B cell selection in AIRE deficiency (dated by TCRdb to the late 2010s). The library relied on the immunoSEQ multiplex PCR assay. As stored in TCRdb, this immuneACCESS dataset retains in-frame rearrangements with V and J assigned. A fraction of the clones does not appear; measured against another copy, unresolved V genes explain less than half of the discrepancy, and the remainder lacks a known reason. This sample holds about 22,000 clones; 85% to 95% were observed only once. The top ten clonotypes cover more than 1.2% of the sample. For sorting, regulatory T cells were defined as CD4+CD25hiCD127low/negative cells. The sequenced material came from CD4+CD25+ Tregs sorted from PBMCs. These receptors all come from a human donor in good health.

The gene calls are TRBV7-8 and TRBJ1-1, with TRBD1 as a possible D gene (6 bases). Per the germline V gene, CDR1 is SGHVS and CDR2 is FQNEAQ. This CDR3 has 15 residues. V was pared by 4 bases and J by 1 base, with 13 bases between. DNA of the CDR3: TGTGCCAGCAGCTCCCGTCTAGGGGGGAACACTGAAGCTTTCTTT. Translation gives CASSSRLGGNTEAFF.

The V and J genes are TRBV12-5 and TRBJ1-4, with unresolved D. V was clipped by 7 bases and J by 7 bases, with 7 bases between them. The CDR3 consists of 11 residues. Germline assignment: CDR1 LGHNT and CDR2 FRNRAP. The CDR3 bases are TGTGCTAGTGCAATTACTGAAAAACTGTTTTTT. This sequence encodes CASAITEKLFF.

The gene calls are TRBV5-5 and TRBJ2-3, with 11 positions matching TRBD2. Per germline, CDR1 SGHKS and CDR2 YYEKEE (reference sequence). This CDR3 region has 19 residues. The V gene end was trimmed by 0 bases and the J gene end by 2 bases; junction bases not matched to a gene: 11. The CDR3 nucleotides read TGTGCCAGCAGCTTGGCACTAGCGGGGGCCTCCTCGATCACAGATACGCAGTATTTT. It codes for CASSLALAGASSITDTQYF.

V gene TRBV10-3 combines with J gene TRBJ1-3, with 7 bases matching TRBD1. The CDR3 runs 16 residues. CDR1 is ENHRY and CDR2 is SYGVKD in the germline V gene. V trimming: 4 bases; J trimming: 2 bases; junction bases outside the gene matches: 8. The CDR3 spells CAISGQGILAGNTIYF. In DNA form, the CDR3 reads TGTGCCATCAGTGGACAGGGAATCTTGGCTGGAAACACCATATATTTT.

V gene TRBV7-8 combines with J gene TRBJ2-7; D gene unclear. Trimming cost V 5 bases and J 0 bases, with 17 bases left between them. The CDR3 length is 16 residues. The germline V gene has CDR1 SGHVS and CDR2 FQNEAQ. CDR3 protein: CASSPLGSGVSYEQYF. CDR3 nucleotides: TGTGCCAGCAGCCCTCTCGGTTCGGGCGTCTCCTACGAGCAGTACTTC.